The 3 T cell receptor beta chains below all came from one sample that was sequenced in a study of monozygotic twins with inflammatory bowel disease. After re-calling the 5' RACE reads, TCRdb lists one entry per CDR3 protein, DNA absent. The table gives approximately 390,000 distinct CDR3 sequences; the top ten clones make up 2% to 3% of it. Sequences were obtained from blood. Receptors were obtained from a human donor with ulcerative colitis or Crohn's disease, or a healthy co-twin of an affected twin (not recorded which).

The chain uses TRBV20-1 and TRBJ2-2; TCRdb outputs TRBD2, but without DNA this stays unchecked. CDR3 size: 17 residues. CDR1 DFQATT and CDR2 SNEGSKA come from the germline V gene (reference sequence). The chain's CDR3 is CSASDVRRVGNTGELFF.

This rearrangement joins TRBV6-1 to TRBJ2-1; TCRdb's D call of TRBD2 is untestable without DNA. The germline CDR1 and CDR2 sequences are MNHNS and SASEGT. This CDR3 region has 16 residues. This chain's CDR3 is CASRGLAGGPLNEQFF.

The rearrangement joins TRBV27 to TRBJ2-7; TCRdb gives TRBD1 as the D gene, but with no DNA this cannot be confirmed. The CDR3 extends over 13 amino acids. From germline, CDR1 is MNHEY and CDR2 SMNVEV (reference sequence). CDR3 in amino acids: CATAPGQSYEQYF.